A single sample is the source of the 19 T cell receptor beta chains below, sequenced in a study of cytomegalovirus exposure and HLA in healthy donors. The PCR contained 60 Vbeta and 13 Jbeta primers. TCRdb keeps only in-frame clones here, not all; method: immunoSEQ multiplex PCR. The table includes roughly 200,000 clones, 65% to 90% detected once. Sequences were obtained from PBMCs. The receptors stem from a woman between 50 and 59 years old in good health and CMV-seronegative.

This clone showed up just a few times. The J gene is TRBJ2-1, the V gene TRBV28; tentatively, D is TRBD2 (7 bases). V was cut by 11 bases and J by 9 bases, with 14 bases left in between. The CDR3 runs 11 residues. CDR1 is MDHEN, CDR2 SYDVKM, per germline. The CDR3 DNA sequence: TGTGCCGGGCAGGGAGGGGGTGAGCAGTTCTTC. It is translated as CAGQGGGEQFF.

This sequence joins TRBV27 and TRBJ1-4, with TRBD1 identical over 10 bases. The germline V gene has CDR1 MNHEY and CDR2 SMNVEV (reference sequence). J lost 7 bases, V lost 5 bases, and 1 base had no gene match. The CDR3 has 13 residues. The CDR3 here is CASSRTGGEKLFF. CDR3 coding DNA: TGTGCCAGCAGTCGGACAGGGGGTGAAAAACTGTTTTTT.

The rearrangement uses TRBV18 and TRBJ1-3; D remains ambiguous. V lost 0 bases, J lost 0 bases, and 9 bases lay in between. The CDR3 has 16 residues. The germline CDR1 and CDR2 sequences are KGHSH and LQKENI. This CDR3 reads CASSPPSRSSGNTIYF. CDR3 nucleotide sequence: TGTGCCAGCTCACCACCTTCCAGGTCCTCTGGAAACACCATATATTTT.

The gene calls are TRBV6-1 and TRBJ2-2, with TRBD2 as a possible D gene (5 bases). V was clipped by 5 bases and J by 1 base, with 11 bases between them. The CDR3 consists of 15 residues. Germline CDR1 is MNHNS and CDR2 is SASEGT. The CDR3, as DNA: TGTGCCAGCAGTCTTGTTGGGAGGAACACCGGGGAGCTGTTTTTT. Its protein is CASSLVGRNTGELFF.

The V call is TRBV27, the J call TRBJ1-6, with 7 positions matching TRBD1. V shed 6 bases, J shed 2 bases, and the junction held 7 bases outside the gene matches. The CDR3 length is 16 residues. Germline V gives CDR1 MNHEY, CDR2 SMNVEV (reference sequence). Here the CDR3 reads CASSDRESTYNSPLHF. The DNA for the CDR3 is TGTGCCAGCAGCGACAGGGAAAGCACCTATAATTCACCCCTCCACTTT.

The rearrangement uses TRBV27 and TRBJ2-7; 7 bases map to TRBD2. The V gene end was trimmed by 2 bases and the J gene end by 2 bases; junction bases not matched to a gene: 12. The CDR3 sequence is 17 residues long. Germline V CDR1 and CDR2: MNHEY, SMNVEV (reference sequence). CDR3 nucleotide sequence: TGTGCCAGCAGTTTAAGTGGTTTGGGGGAGGGGACCTACGAGCAGTACTTC. Its translation: CASSLSGLGEGTYEQYF.

This clone was counted between two and nine times. The CDR3 bases are TGTGCCAGCAGCCTGGGACTAGCGGGAGAGCTCAATGAGCAGTTCTTC. Translated, it gives CASSLGLAGELNEQFF. This chain uses TRBV5-6 with TRBJ2-1; TRBD2 matches at 14 bases. The CDR3 contains 16 residues. With V trimmed by 4 bases and J by 6 bases, 6 bases remained unmatched. Per germline, CDR1 SGHDT and CDR2 YYEEEE.

The gene calls are TRBV6-5 and TRBJ1-1, with no clear D. CDR3 length: 16 residues. Per germline, CDR1 MNHEY and CDR2 SVGAGI. V was cut by 2 bases and J by 2 bases, with 15 bases left in between. CDR3 sequence (DNA): TGTGCCAGCAGTTACCGAGGAAGAGGCAAAAACACTGAAGCTTTCTTT. Its translation: CASSYRGRGKNTEAFF.

The V call is TRBV18, the J call TRBJ2-7, with 13 nucleotides matching TRBD2. V dropped 6 bases and J dropped 5; count of bases not matched to a gene: 10. Per the germline V gene, CDR1 is KGHSH and CDR2 is LQKENI. The CDR3 extends over 16 amino acids. The CDR3 loop is CASSFRTSGSGNEQYF. The DNA for the CDR3 is TGTGCCAGCTCGTTTAGGACTAGCGGGAGCGGCAACGAGCAGTACTTC.

The CDR3 DNA is TGTGCCAGCAGTTTCTTACAGGAACCCTACGAGCAGTACTTC. Its protein is CASSFLQEPYEQYF. The rearrangement uses TRBV28 and TRBJ2-7, with D possibly matching TRBD1 (5 bases). Germline V gives CDR1 MDHEN, CDR2 SYDVKM. CDR3 length equals 14 residues. V was pared by 3 bases and J by 2 bases, with 11 bases between. The full variable domain, its missing parts supplied by reference TRBV28 and TRBJ2-7, is DVKVTQSSRYLVKRTGEKVFLECVQDMDHENMFWYRQDPGLGLRLIYFSYDVKMKEKGDIPEGYSVSREKKERFSLILESASTNQTSMYLCASSFLQEPYEQYFGPGTRLTVT.

This chain links TRBV27 with TRBJ2-3; maybe TRBD1 (5 bases). The CDR3 consists of 13 residues. Germline CDR1 is MNHEY and CDR2 is SMNVEV (reference sequence). The V and J ends lost 2 bases and 4 bases respectively, with 7 bases between them. DNA for the CDR3: TGTGCCAGCAGTTTACAGGGATCAGATACGCAGTATTTT. Encoded protein: CASSLQGSDTQYF.

The CDR3 protein is CASSYSDTAAAKTQYF. Written as DNA, the CDR3 is TGTGCCAGCAGTTACTCGGATACAGCCGCCGCGAAGACCCAGTACTTC. This chain uses TRBV6-5 with TRBJ2-5; D ambiguous. V lost 0 bases to trimming and J lost 6 bases, with 17 bases between them. Germline CDR1 and CDR2: MNHEY and SVGAGI. The CDR3 sequence is 16 residues long.

The chain links TRBV7-2 to TRBJ2-2; maybe TRBD1 (5 bases). The germline V and J ends were trimmed by 1 base and 5 bases, with 8 bases remaining between them. CDR1 and CDR2 from the germline V gene are SGHTA and FQGNSA. The CDR3 has 14 amino acids. The DNA of the CDR3 is TGTGCCAGCAGCTTAGTGCAGGGAACCGGGGAGCTGTTTTTT. Protein product: CASSLVQGTGELFF.

The rearrangement uses TRBV27 and TRBJ2-1; D remains ambiguous. The CDR3 length is 13 residues. The germline V gene has CDR1 MNHEY and CDR2 SMNVEV (reference sequence). Trimming left V 1 base short and J 10 bases short, with 11 bases between. The CDR3 coding sequence is TGTGCCAGCAGTTTATTCCACAAGGAGGAGCAGTTCTTC. Its translation: CASSLFHKEEQFF.

The genes are TRBV4-3 and TRBJ2-3; 8 nucleotides align to TRBD1. V shed 3 bases and J 3 bases; nucleotides not matched to a gene: 8. Germline assignment: CDR1 LGHNA and CDR2 YSLEER. The CDR3 is 16 amino acids. CDR3 DNA: TGCGCCAGCAGCCAGGACAGGGAGGTTCCGACAGATACGCAGTATTTT. It specifies CASSQDREVPTDTQYF.

V is TRBV28 and J is TRBJ2-2, with 11 bases that match TRBD1. The length of the CDR3 is 16 residues. Germline assignment: CDR1 MDHEN and CDR2 SYDVKM. V gave up 6 bases and J gave up 2 bases; unmatched junction bases: 5. The CDR3 sequence: CASRQDRGLNTGELFF. CDR3 sequence (DNA): TGTGCCAGCAGGCAGGACAGGGGGCTCAACACCGGGGAGCTGTTTTTT.

The V and J genes are TRBV28 and TRBJ1-4, with D perhaps matching TRBD1 (5 bases). From germline, CDR1 is MDHEN and CDR2 SYDVKM. This CDR3 contains 14 residues. The V and J ends lost 3 bases and 2 bases respectively, with 7 bases between them. CDR3 loop: CASSFGGTNEKLFF. CDR3 DNA: TGTGCCAGCAGTTTCGGGGGGACTAATGAAAAACTGTTTTTT. Based on the CDR3 plus reference TRBV28 and TRBJ1-4, the full variable domain is DVKVTQSSRYLVKRTGEKVFLECVQDMDHENMFWYRQDPGLGLRLIYFSYDVKMKEKGDIPEGYSVSREKKERFSLILESASTNQTSMYLCASSFGGTNEKLFFGSGTQLSVL.

The chain has TRBV7-7 and TRBJ2-2; TRBD1 is a possible D gene (7 bases). CDR3 length: 14 residues. V lost 6 bases, J lost 4 bases, and 12 bases lay in between. Germline V lookup: CDR1 SSHAT, CDR2 FNYEAQ (reference sequence). The CDR3 loop reads CASSQGGATGELFF. In DNA, the CDR3 is TGTGCCAGCAGTCAGGGGGGAGCCACCGGGGAGCTGTTTTTT. Full variable domain (outside the CDR3, taken from reference TRBV7-7 and TRBJ2-2): GAGVSQSPRYKVTKRGQDVTLRCDPISSHATLYWYQQALGQGPEFLTYFNYEAQPDKSGLPSDRFSAERPEGSISTLTIQRTEQRDSAMYRCASSQGGATGELFFGEGSRLTVL.

Comments on this clone: One end of the junction is discordant with germline, which a read error may explain. The same CDR3 arises from other DNA sequences in this sample as well. The chain employs TRBV27 and TRBJ2-2; TRBD2 is a possible D gene (6 bases). The CDR3 has 18 amino acids. CDR1 is MNHEY and CDR2 is SMNVEV in the germline V gene (reference sequence). CDR3 protein: CASSLSSWDLQNTGELFF. CDR3 DNA: TGTGCCAGCAGCTTATCGAGTTGGGACTTACAGAACACCGGGGAGCTGTTTTTT.